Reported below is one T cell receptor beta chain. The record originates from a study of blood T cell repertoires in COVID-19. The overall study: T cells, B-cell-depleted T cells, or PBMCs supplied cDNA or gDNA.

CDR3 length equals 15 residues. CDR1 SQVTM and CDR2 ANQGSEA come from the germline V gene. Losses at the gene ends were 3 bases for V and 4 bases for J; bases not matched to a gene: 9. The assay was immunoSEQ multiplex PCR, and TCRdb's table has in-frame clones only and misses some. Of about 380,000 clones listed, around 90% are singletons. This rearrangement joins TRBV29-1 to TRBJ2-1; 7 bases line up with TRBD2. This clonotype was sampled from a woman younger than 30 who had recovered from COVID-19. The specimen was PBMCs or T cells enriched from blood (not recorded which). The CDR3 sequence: CSVDTPSGRYNEQFF. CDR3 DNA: TGCAGCGTTGACACACCTAGCGGTCGTTACAATGAGCAGTTCTTC.